What follows describes a single TCR beta chain. In the original analysis: Estimation of nucleated cell counts relied on the amplification of reference gene primers. Here immunoSEQ multiplex PCR was the method, and the copy in TCRdb shows in-frame clones only, minus some. For V, J and clone size, that table is used; D and trimming come from the DNA. The table records about 190,000 clones, approximately 85% of them present only once. This record comes from a study of blood T cell repertoires in COVID-19. Study summary: The origin of the acute and convalescent COVID-19 samples was the United States, Italy and Spain. PBMCs, B-cell-depleted T cells, or T cells were the source of the cDNA or gDNA that made up the material.

This CDR3 spans 15 amino acids. Unmatched junction bases numbered 3, after V lost 9 bases and J lost 1 base. Germline CDR1 and CDR2: MNHEY and SVGAGI. This clonotype originated in a woman in her 70s with active or convalescent COVID-19. The sample taken for sequencing was peripheral blood. The chain has TRBV6-5 and TRBJ1-6; 10 bases are a match to TRBD1. The CDR3 region is CASSDRGSYNSPLHF. In DNA form, the CDR3 reads TGTGCCAGTTCGGACAGGGGGTCCTATAATTCACCCCTCCACTTT.